This entry concerns a single T cell receptor (beta chain). Antigen: not known. These data come from a study of shared clonotypes between healthy human individuals. Study conclusions and caveats: Relative to their counterparts shared across all four donors, non-shared clonotypes exhibited diminished generation probabilities. Estimated richness was generally greater in naive than memory subsets.

The ends were cut back, 6 bases at V and 1 base at J, with 10 bases in the middle. The germline gives CDR1 LNHDA, CDR2 SQIVND (reference sequence). The length of the CDR3 is 13 residues. The assay was carried out at the deep level. In the authors' methods: Owing to the provision of junction-only sequences devoid of quality scores by immunoSEQ, filtering differed. Sequencing was performed with immunoSEQ multiplex PCR; in TCRdb, only in-frame clones are kept and a portion is missing. V, J and clone size are those of that table, while D and trimming were read from the DNA. The repertoire consists of approximately 710,000 clones, with 80% to 95% occurring once and the leading ten covering about a third.

The sequence came from a man in his late teens or twenties in good health. Some clones in this sample may be carry-over from other donors' samples. The genes are TRBV19 and TRBJ2-7; D possibly corresponds to TRBD2 (6 bases). Sequencing was performed on memory CD8+ T cells from PBMCs. As to subset: CD45RO+ cells pooled with CCR7-negative TemRA cells. The CDR3 loop is CASRAGTSYEQYF. The CDR3 DNA sequence: TGTGCCAGTAGAGCCGGGACTTCCTACGAGCAGTACTTC.